This T cell receptor (beta chain) was observed in a study of cytomegalovirus exposure and HLA in healthy donors. Study observations and caveats: Published work reported that the classifier diagnosed cytomegalovirus status with high specificity and sensitivity. V- and J-gene trimming in TCR beta was tied to a missense DCLRE1C variant by an analysis performed later. Later analysis identified 16,000 or so TCR beta sequences associated with HLA alleles, using a false discovery rate threshold of 0.05. Roughly even sequencing depth across donors was the assumption behind the presence/absence analyses.

On this clone itself: Its antigen is not known.

Use of 60 Vbeta and 13 Jbeta primers characterized the PCR. The method was immunoSEQ multiplex PCR; TCRdb's version includes in-frame clones alone and lacks a portion of them. The profile covers around 120,000 clones, with 15% appearing a single time and 1.9% taken by the ten largest. Sequenced sample: PBMCs. This TCR was sampled from a woman aged 18-35 years in good health and CMV-seronegative.

The CDR3, as DNA: TGCGCCAGCAGCTGGGGGACAGGGGGCGCCGCTGGCTACACCTTC. This translates into CASSWGTGGAAGYTF. The chain carries TRBV5-1 and TRBJ1-2, with 12 bases that match TRBD1. Germline CDR1 reads SGHRS; CDR2 reads YFSETQ. The CDR3 covers 15 residues. With 3 bases clipped from V and 7 bases from J, the junction kept 7 bases outside the gene matches.